One sample yielded the 32 T cell receptor beta chains listed below, sequenced in a study of blood T cell repertoires in COVID-19. Sequenced by immunoSEQ multiplex PCR; TCRdb stores in-frame clones only, minus some. The sample lists roughly 170,000 clones; around four fifths were seen once. Source material: PBMCs or T cells enriched from blood (not recorded which). The receptors shown here come from a woman aged 45-65 years who had recovered from COVID-19.

The chain couples TRBV28 to TRBJ2-7, with 8 bases matching TRBD1. Germline V gives CDR1 MDHEN, CDR2 SYDVKM. J lost 2 bases, V lost 6 bases, and 3 bases had no gene match. The CDR3 runs to 13 residues. The CDR3 DNA sequence: TGTGCCAGCAGCCGACAGGGGACCTACGAGCAGTACGTC. Its translation is CASSRQGTYEQYV.

The chain has TRBV30 and TRBJ1-5; 7 bases are a match to TRBD1. Germline CDR1 GTSNPN, CDR2 SVGIG (reference sequence). The V gene end was trimmed by 4 bases and the J gene end by 7 bases; junction bases not matched to a gene: 10. The CDR3 is 14 residues long. DNA for the CDR3: TGTGCCTGGACTTCAGGGGGGCCGGGCCAGCCCCAGCATTTT. Amino acids: CAWTSGGPGQPQHF.

The rearrangement links TRBV5-1 to TRBJ1-3, with D perhaps matching TRBD1 (6 bases). Trimming removed 8 bases at V and 0 bases at J, with 15 bases between. The CDR3 totals 15 residues. Germline V CDR1 and CDR2: SGHRS, YFSETQ. This chain's CDR3 is CASADSLFSGNTIYF. In nucleotides, the CDR3 is TGCGCCAGTGCGGACAGTCTCTTCTCTGGAAACACCATATATTTT.

The rearrangement links TRBV29-1 to TRBJ2-2, with D tentatively TRBD2 (5 bases). CDR3 length: 14 amino acids. In germline, CDR1 is SQVTM, CDR2 ANQGSEA. V gave up 6 bases and J gave up 1 base, with 12 bases separating them. CDR3 nucleotides: TGCAGCGTCCGGACTGTCGGGAACACCGGGGAGCTGTTTTTT. It specifies CSVRTVGNTGELFF.

This clone has a handful of counts. V usage is TRBV19 and J usage is TRBJ2-2, with TRBD1 matching 8 bases. The germline V gene encodes CDR1 LNHDA and CDR2 SQIVND (reference sequence). This CDR3 comprises 15 residues. The J segment lost 4 bases and the V segment lost 6 bases, leaving 7 bases of the junction unmatched. CDR3 protein: CASSPQGAGTGELFF. CDR3 sequence (DNA): TGTGCCAGTAGCCCCCAGGGGGCTGGCACCGGGGAGCTGTTTTTT.

The chain joins TRBV4-1 to TRBJ1-4, with D possibly being TRBD1 (5 bases). The CDR3 loop spans 14 amino acids. Deletions cut 1 base from V and 8 bases from J, with 11 bases between. Germline loops: CDR1 MGHRA, CDR2 YSYEKL. The CDR3 coding sequence is TGCGCCAGCAGCCAAGTGATAGGGGTGGAAAAACTGTTTTTT. This translates into CASSQVIGVEKLFF.

The CDR3 sequence: CASSLAAAGLNTEAFF. For the CDR3, the DNA is TGTGCCAGCAGCTTAGCGGCCGCGGGGCTTAACACTGAAGCTTTCTTT. The chain combines TRBV7-6 with TRBJ1-1; TRBD1 might be the D (5 bases). V was pared by 0 bases and J by 2 bases, with 13 bases between. Germline-derived CDR1 and CDR2 are SGHVS and FNYEAQ. This CDR3 spans 16 amino acids.

The chain combines TRBV25-1 with TRBJ2-3; 7 bases agree with TRBD2. Germline CDR1 and CDR2: MGHDK and SYGVNS. The trim removed 8 bases at V and 4 bases at J, leaving 12 bases unmatched. The CDR3 covers 15 residues. The CDR3 region has the DNA TGTGCCAGCGGAACTACAGCGGGATTGGCAGATACGCAGTATTTT. Amino acids: CASGTTAGLADTQYF.

The chain joins TRBV7-6 to TRBJ2-2, with 10 bases fitting TRBD1. Germline V gene sequence: CDR1 SGHVS, CDR2 FNYEAQ. Unmatched junction bases numbered 15, after V lost 5 bases and J lost 6 bases. The CDR3 runs to 18 residues. The CDR3 DNA is TGTGCCAGCAGCGGGCGGGACAGGGGCCCTCTTGGCGCCGGGGAGCTGTTTTTT. This gives the protein CASSGRDRGPLGAGELFF.

The chain couples TRBV14 to TRBJ1-2; D unclear. The CDR3 runs to 14 residues. The germline gives CDR1 SGHDN, CDR2 FVKESK. V was clipped by 0 bases and J by 7 bases, with 12 bases between them. This CDR3 is CASSQDLQFFGYTF. In DNA form, the CDR3 reads TGTGCCAGCAGCCAAGATTTACAGTTTTTTGGCTACACCTTC.

The J gene is TRBJ1-2, the V gene TRBV28; no firm D call. V was cut by 6 bases and J by 2 bases, with 7 bases left in between. CDR1 and CDR2 from the germline V gene are MDHEN and SYDVKM. This CDR3 has 12 residues. CDR3 amino acids: CASRDGNYGYTF. CDR3 nucleotides: TGTGCCAGCAGAGATGGCAACTATGGCTACACCTTC.

The chain links TRBV19 to TRBJ1-1, with TRBD1 identical over 7 bases. The J segment lost 4 bases and the V segment lost 5 bases, leaving 13 bases of the junction unmatched. This CDR3 has 16 residues. Germline values: CDR1 LNHDA, CDR2 SQIVND (reference sequence). Here the CDR3 reads CASSPPIQGQVTEAFF. The CDR3 DNA sequence: TGTGCCAGTAGTCCCCCCATCCAAGGACAGGTCACTGAAGCTTTCTTT.

This CDR3 reads CASRGHPEETQYF. CDR3 in DNA: TGTGCCAGCAGGGGACATCCCGAAGAGACCCAGTACTTC. The V and J genes are TRBV5-4 and TRBJ2-5, with D perhaps TRBD1 (6 bases). This CDR3 is built from 13 residues. Germline V gene sequence: CDR1 SGHNT, CDR2 YYREEE (reference sequence). Trimming took 5 bases from V and 3 from J, leaving 11 bases between them.

This rearrangement joins TRBV27 to TRBJ2-7; 10 bases fit TRBD2. Per germline, CDR1 MNHEY and CDR2 SMNVEV (reference sequence). The CDR3 totals 18 residues. J gave up 0 bases and V 5 bases, and 13 bases lay outside the gene matches. Here the CDR3 DNA reads TGTGCCAGCAGTGCGACCCCTAGCGGGGGCCCAAGCTCCTACGAGCAGTACGTC. Amino acids: CASSATPSGGPSSYEQYV.

The chain joins TRBV6-5 to TRBJ1-2; D not resolved. The CDR3 is made up of 11 amino acids. Germline CDR1 and CDR2: MNHEY and SVGAGI. With 10 bases removed from V and 1 base from J, the gap between germline ends came to 7 bases. The CDR3: CATYLNYGYTF. The CDR3 DNA reads as TGTGCCACCTACCTTAACTATGGCTACACCTTC.

This clone showed up just a few times. The chain has TRBV15 and TRBJ1-5, with D perhaps matching TRBD1 (5 bases). The CDR3 spans 17 residues. The germline gives CDR1 LNHNV, CDR2 YYDKDF (reference sequence). V shed 0 bases and J shed 0 bases, with 12 bases lying between them. The CDR3 nucleotides read TGTGCCACCAGCAGAGATACGGGACTATATAGCAATCAGCCCCAGCATTTT. As protein: CATSRDTGLYSNQPQHF.

This chain links TRBV3-1 (or the pseudogene TRBV3-2) with TRBJ2-7; TRBD1 might be the D (5 bases). This CDR3 region has 17 residues. V was pared by 4 bases and J by 4 bases, with 23 bases between. Germline CDR1 and CDR2: LGHDT and YNNKEL (reference sequence). The CDR3 DNA sequence: TGTGCCAGCAGCCCTAAAAGGACACTCGTCCTTAAATACGAGCAGTACGTC. This sequence encodes CASSPKRTLVLKYEQYV.

CDR3 bases: TGTGCCAGCAGCGCGTCACCTTGGACTAGCGTGAACACCGGGGAGCTGTTTTTT. Its translation is CASSASPWTSVNTGELFF. The V and J genes are TRBV9 and TRBJ2-2; 9 positions match TRBD2. V lost 3 bases and J lost 1; bases outside the gene matches: 10. CDR3 length: 18 amino acids. Germline CDR1 SGDLS, CDR2 YYNGEE.

The chain has TRBV19 and TRBJ2-3; 12 positions match TRBD2. The CDR3 totals 18 residues. Germline V gives CDR1 LNHDA, CDR2 SQIVND (reference sequence). V shed 6 bases and J 4 bases; nucleotides not matched to a gene: 14. The CDR3 sequence is CASRTDHRTSGVSDTQYF. The CDR3, as DNA: TGTGCCAGTAGGACGGACCACCGGACTAGCGGGGTCTCAGATACGCAGTATTTT.

The chain joins TRBV10-3 to TRBJ1-4; TRBD1 is a possible D gene (6 bases). This CDR3 is 16 amino acids long. The V end lost 4 bases, the J end lost 6 bases, and 18 bases lay between the germline ends. The germline CDR1 and CDR2 sequences are ENHRY and SYGVKD. CDR3 nucleotides: TGTGCCATCAGTGGCTCGCAGGGACAAGGGGATGAAAAACTGTTTTTT. It is translated as CAISGSQGQGDEKLFF.

This sequence joins TRBV28 and TRBJ1-1, with 9 bases matching TRBD1. The length of the CDR3 is 15 residues. Unmatched junction bases numbered 10, after V lost 6 bases and J lost 5 bases. CDR1 and CDR2 from the germline V gene are MDHEN and SYDVKM. The CDR3 DNA sequence: TGTGCCAGCAGCCTTCAACAGGGGGCGACAACTGAAGCTTTCTTT. Translation: CASSLQQGATTEAFF.

For the CDR3, the DNA is TGTGCCAGCCGGAACAGCGGGAGCACCGGGGAGCTGTTTTTT. It codes for CASRNSGSTGELFF. The chain has TRBV7-2 and TRBJ2-2; TRBD2 matches 8 bases. This CDR3 contains 14 residues. The V gene end was trimmed by 8 bases and the J gene end by 4 bases; junction bases not matched to a gene: 6. Germline CDR1 reads SGHTA; CDR2 reads FQGNSA.

The chain is built from TRBV27 and TRBJ2-1, with D perhaps matching TRBD1 (6 bases). Germline CDR1 reads MNHEY; CDR2 reads SMNVEV (reference sequence). V lost 8 bases, J lost 3 bases, and 11 bases lay in between. The CDR3 is 13 amino acids. The DNA of the CDR3 is TGTGCCAGCCGAAGGACAGTCTACAATGAGCAGTTCTTC. Translation: CASRRTVYNEQFF.

This clone was detected only once. The gene calls are TRBV27 and TRBJ2-1; TRBD2 agrees at 7 bases. This CDR3 is built from 14 residues. Germline-derived CDR1 and CDR2 are MNHEY and SMNVEV (reference sequence). Germline trimming cut 5 bases from V and 4 bases from J; bases unmatched to any gene: 5. For the CDR3, the DNA is TGTGCCAGCAGTGGGGGGGACGCATACAATGAGCAGTTCTTC. This codes for CASSGGDAYNEQFF.

The CDR3 spells CASSPTTGEYNEQFF. In DNA, the CDR3 is TGTGCCAGCAGCCCCACGACAGGGGAATACAATGAGCAGTTCTTC. The chain has TRBV11-2 and TRBJ2-1; 8 bases fit TRBD1. V gave up 5 bases and J gave up 4 bases; unmatched junction bases: 7. Germline CDR1 reads SGHAT; CDR2 reads FQNNGV. CDR3 length equals 15 residues.

In this sample, this clone turned up once. The V call is TRBV3-1 (or the pseudogene TRBV3-2), the J call TRBJ2-4; 9 nucleotides match TRBD1. J was trimmed by 2 bases and V by 4 bases; bases with no gene match: 6. The CDR3 length is 16 residues. In germline, CDR1 is LGHDT, CDR2 YNNKEL (reference sequence). The CDR3 sequence: CASSPGTGFTKNIQYF. The CDR3 bases are TGTGCCAGCAGCCCGGGGACAGGGTTTACCAAAAACATTCAGTACTTC.

The rearrangement uses TRBV28 and TRBJ1-2; D might be TRBD1 (5 bases). The CDR3 is made up of 13 amino acids. The germline V gene has CDR1 MDHEN and CDR2 SYDVKM. V lost 8 bases, J lost 5 bases, and 15 bases lay in between. The CDR3 reads CASQTTAFYGYTF. The CDR3 DNA reads TGTGCCAGCCAAACGACAGCCTTTTATGGCTACACCTTC.

This clone occurred once. The chain has TRBV12-3 or TRBV12-4 and TRBJ1-2; D gene unclear. The CDR3 covers 12 residues. V was shortened by 6 bases and J by 4 bases, with 9 bases between the two germline ends. The CDR3 sequence: CASSHTSYGYTF. The CDR3 DNA sequence: TGTGCCAGCAGCCACACGTCCTATGGCTACACCTTC.

J is TRBJ2-5 and V is TRBV7-9; 9 bases match TRBD2. Germline V lookup: CDR1 SEHNR, CDR2 FQNEAQ (reference sequence). J lost 2 bases, V lost 5 bases, and 12 bases had no gene match. The CDR3 totals 17 residues. In DNA, the CDR3 is TGTGCCAGCAGCCGCTTCTTGCGGCTAGCGGGACAAGAGACCCAGTACTTC. This codes for CASSRFLRLAGQETQYF.

The V call is TRBV11-3, the J call TRBJ2-7; the D gene is possibly TRBD2 (6 bases). V lost 4 bases to trimming and J lost 5 bases, with 15 bases between them. This CDR3 has 14 residues. Germline lookup yields CDR1 SGHNT and CDR2 YENEEA. CDR3 region: CASSYAFGGNEQYV. The CDR3 DNA is TGTGCCAGCAGCTACGCTTTTGGAGGGAACGAGCAGTACGTC.

This chain joins TRBV28 and TRBJ1-6, with D unresolved. This CDR3 has 16 residues. V dropped 5 bases and J dropped 7 bases, with 18 bases sitting between them. The germline V gene encodes CDR1 MDHEN and CDR2 SYDVKM. CDR3 sequence reads: CASSPRVTEVNSPLHF. As DNA, the CDR3 is TGTGCCAGCAGTCCGCGGGTCACCGAGGTGAATTCACCCCTCCACTTT.

The chain carries TRBV19 and TRBJ2-1; D possibly corresponds to TRBD1 (6 bases). The CDR3 is made up of 15 amino acids. V shed 4 bases and J shed 5 bases, with 15 bases lying between them. CDR1 is LNHDA and CDR2 is SQIVND in the germline V gene (reference sequence). The CDR3, as DNA: TGTGCCAGTAGTAACCCCGGACAGCTCCACAATGAGCAGTTCTTC. Amino acid sequence: CASSNPGQLHNEQFF.